The clone carrying this T cell receptor (beta chain) was counted between two and nine times. No antigen is known for it. These data come from a study of a mutant IDH1 vaccine in newly diagnosed glioma. On the study more broadly: Treated patients, averaging around 40 years, were 62.5% male and around 40% female. The earlier regimen, radiotherapy, temozolomide, or both, was most often both.

CDR3 size: 14 residues. The germline V gene encodes CDR1 MGHDK and CDR2 SYGVNS. After removal of 4 bases from V and 11 bases from J, the junction contained 7 bases not matched to a gene. Time point here: week 35, safety follow-up. In the vaccine, a single dose held 300 ug of the mutant IDH1 20-mer peptide, along with topical imiquimod. The donor cohort comprised cases of new WHO grade 3 or 4 IDH1-mutant, ATRX-lost astrocytoma. Sequencing used immunoSEQ multiplex PCR; TCRdb keeps in-frame clones, though not all of them. The sample shows approximately 50,000 clones, about nine tenths of them seen only once.

The sequencing used PBMCs, collected from a glioma patient whose treatment included an IDH1 peptide vaccine. V and J are TRBV25-1 and TRBJ1-4; 10 bases map to TRBD1. The source of this sequence is a man aged 35-49 years with glioma. The CDR3 here is CASSVGQGIGKLFF. CDR3 in DNA: TGTGCCAGCAGTGTGGGACAGGGGATTGGGAAACTGTTTTTT. The whole variable domain, remainder taken from reference TRBV25-1 and TRBJ1-4, is EADIYQTPRYLVIGTGKKITLECSQTMGHDKMYWYQQDPGMELHLIHYSYGVNSTEKGDLSSESTVSRIRTEHFPLTLESARPSHTSQYLCASSVGQGIGKLFFGSGTQLSVL.